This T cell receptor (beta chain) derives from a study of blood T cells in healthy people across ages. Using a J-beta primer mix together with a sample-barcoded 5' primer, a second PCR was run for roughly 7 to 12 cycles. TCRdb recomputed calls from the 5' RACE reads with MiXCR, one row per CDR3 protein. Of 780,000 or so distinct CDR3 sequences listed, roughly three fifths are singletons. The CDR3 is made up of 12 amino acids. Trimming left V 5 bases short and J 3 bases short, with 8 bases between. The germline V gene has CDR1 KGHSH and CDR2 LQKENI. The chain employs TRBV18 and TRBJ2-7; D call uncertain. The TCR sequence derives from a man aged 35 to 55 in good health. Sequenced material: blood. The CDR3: CASSTEGYEQYF. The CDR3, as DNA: TGTGCCAGCTCAACTGAAGGCTACGAGCAGTACTTC.